The 27 T cell receptor beta chains listed next were all sequenced from one sample in a study of cytomegalovirus exposure and HLA in healthy donors. PCR amplification relied on 60 Vbeta primers (plus 13 Jbeta primers). The table came from immunoSEQ multiplex PCR; TCRdb's copy has only in-frame clones and leaves some out. This repertoire shows some 140,000 clones, over 70% found once; its top ten account for more than 0.75%. The sample comprised PBMCs. Source of these receptors: a man younger than 35 in good health and CMV-seronegative.

The chain has TRBV5-1 and TRBJ1-4; 7 positions match TRBD1. This CDR3 comprises 15 residues. Trimming took 3 bases from V and 7 from J; bases not matched to a gene: 9. CDR1 is SGHRS and CDR2 is YFSETQ in the germline V gene. This CDR3 is CASSSLTGPSEKLFF. Written as DNA, the CDR3 is TGCGCCAGCAGCTCACTGACAGGGCCGAGTGAAAAACTGTTTTTT.

The rearrangement uses TRBV11-1 and TRBJ2-7, with D uncertain. Trimming removed 2 bases from V and 2 bases from J, with 10 bases in between. CDR1 is SGHAT, CDR2 FQDESV, per germline (reference sequence). The length of the CDR3 is 14 residues. This CDR3 is CASSLRQLAYEQYF. The CDR3 coding sequence is TGTGCCAGCAGCTTACGACAACTCGCCTACGAGCAGTACTTC.

The rearrangement links TRBV2 to TRBJ2-5; the match to TRBD1 covers 8 bases. The CDR3 extends over 15 amino acids. Trimming took 11 bases from V and 2 from J; bases not matched to a gene: 13. CDR1 SNHLY and CDR2 FYNNEI come from the germline V gene. As DNA, the CDR3 is TGTGCCGTCCGGACAGGGACCAATCTTCAAGAGACCCAGTACTTC. The encoded protein is CAVRTGTNLQETQYF.

This sequence joins TRBV28 and TRBJ1-5; the D gene is possibly TRBD1 (6 bases). Trimming shortened V by 7 bases and J by 2 bases, and 15 bases separated the two germline ends. From germline, CDR1 is MDHEN and CDR2 SYDVKM. The CDR3 is 15 residues long. As DNA, the CDR3 is TGTGCCAGCATAGGGGGGGGGCTGGGCAATCAGCCCCAGCATTTT. Translated: CASIGGGLGNQPQHF.

The V gene is TRBV9, the J gene TRBJ2-4, with TRBD2 identical over 11 bases. The CDR3 spans 17 residues. CDR1 and CDR2 from the germline V gene are SGDLS and YYNGEE. V was clipped by 0 bases and J by 7 bases; unmatched bases: 9. The DNA of the CDR3 is TGTGCCAGCAGCGTAGGGGGTAGCGGGGGGGCAAGGAACATTCAGTACTTC. Encoded protein: CASSVGGSGGARNIQYF.

The chain carries TRBV7-9 and TRBJ2-5; the match to TRBD2 covers 10 bases. The germline V gene has CDR1 SEHNR and CDR2 FQNEAQ (reference sequence). The CDR3 has 17 residues. V lost 5 bases and J lost 0; bases outside the gene matches: 9. CDR3 protein: CASSPAGLAGDQETQYF. The CDR3 DNA follows: TGTGCCAGCAGCCCCGCCGGGCTAGCGGGGGACCAAGAGACCCAGTACTTC.

The rearrangement links TRBV11-3 to TRBJ1-1; a possible D gene is TRBD1 (6 bases). CDR1 SGHNT and CDR2 YENEEA come from the germline V gene. With 4 bases removed from V and 1 base from J, the gap between germline ends came to 10 bases. The CDR3 runs to 14 residues. The CDR3 region has the DNA TGTGCCAGCAGCTCGCAGGGGACGAACACTGAAGCTTTCTTT. Its protein product is CASSSQGTNTEAFF.

The V call is TRBV27, the J call TRBJ1-6, with a weak D call TRBD1 (5 bases). The germline gives CDR1 MNHEY, CDR2 SMNVEV (reference sequence). The CDR3 extends over 16 amino acids. V was trimmed by 2 bases and J by 2 bases, leaving 10 bases between them. The CDR3 DNA follows: TGTGCCAGCAGTTTAAAGGGGAGGGCCTATAATTCACCCCTCCACTTT. Translation gives CASSLKGRAYNSPLHF.

The chain couples TRBV19 to TRBJ1-1; 10 bases are shared with TRBD1. The trim removed 1 base at V and 4 bases at J, leaving 3 bases unmatched. This CDR3 has 15 residues. Looked up from germline, CDR1 is LNHDA and CDR2 is SQIVND (reference sequence). The CDR3 spells CASSIGRDRGTEAFF. CDR3 coding DNA: TGTGCCAGTAGTATAGGTCGGGACAGGGGCACTGAAGCTTTCTTT.

The V gene is TRBV6-5, the J gene TRBJ1-6; 7 bases align to TRBD1. Losses at the gene ends were 4 bases for V and 7 bases for J; bases not matched to a gene: 4. The CDR3 totals 14 residues. Germline loops: CDR1 MNHEY, CDR2 SVGAGI. CDR3 sequence (DNA): TGTGCCAGCAGTTTACAGGGGTCCAATTCACCCCTCCACTTT. Translating gives CASSLQGSNSPLHF.

This clone came up once. The chain links TRBV6-6 to TRBJ2-7; 9 nucleotides line up with TRBD2. With 7 bases clipped from V and 4 bases from J, the junction kept 8 bases outside the gene matches. From germline, CDR1 is MNHNY and CDR2 SVGAGI (reference sequence). The CDR3 runs to 14 residues. In nucleotides, the CDR3 is TGTGCCAGCACCGGTAGCGGGGGACCGTACGAGCAGTACTTC. Protein product: CASTGSGGPYEQYF.

CDR3 amino acids: CASSQEGTGNQPQHF. DNA of the CDR3: TGCGCCAGCAGCCAAGAAGGGACTGGCAATCAGCCCCAGCATTTT. J is TRBJ1-5 and V is TRBV4-1; TRBD1 might be the D (5 bases). This CDR3 contains 15 residues. V dropped 0 bases and J dropped 2 bases, with 8 bases sitting between them. Germline CDR1 MGHRA, CDR2 YSYEKL.

The chain couples TRBV18 to TRBJ1-4; D is perhaps TRBD1 (6 bases). The CDR3 is 15 residues long. Germline CDR1 and CDR2: KGHSH and LQKENI. Trimming pared 3 bases from V and 2 bases from J, leaving 10 bases between. The CDR3 is CASSPRQETNEKLFF. The CDR3 DNA reads as TGTGCCAGCTCACCCCGACAGGAGACTAATGAAAAACTGTTTTTT.

The chain uses TRBV7-9 and TRBJ1-6, with 8 bases lining up with TRBD1. The CDR3 covers 14 residues. V dropped 6 bases and J dropped 8; count of bases not matched to a gene: 6. The germline gives CDR1 SEHNR, CDR2 FQNEAQ (reference sequence). CDR3 amino acids: CASRTTGADSPLHF. The CDR3 DNA sequence: TGTGCCAGCAGGACGACAGGGGCTGATTCACCCCTCCACTTT.

This clone appeared a single time. Relative to the germline gene, one junction end is altered; a read error may explain this. The rearrangement links TRBV7-9 to TRBJ2-7, with 9 bases lining up with TRBD2. CDR3 length equals 12 residues. Germline CDR1 SEHNR, CDR2 FQNEAQ (reference sequence). The CDR3 sequence: CSSSYSGGEQYF. Written as DNA, the CDR3 is TGTTCCAGCAGCTATAGCGGGGGCGAGCAGTACTTC. The full variable domain, its missing parts supplied by reference TRBV7-9 and TRBJ2-7, is DTGVSQNPRHKITKRGQNVTFRCDPISEHNRLYWYRQTLGQGPEFLTYFQNEAQLEKSRLLSDRFSAERPKGSFSTLEIQRTEQGDSAMYLCSSSYSGGEQYFGPGTRLTVT.

V usage is TRBV5-6 and J usage is TRBJ1-1; D is ambiguous. This CDR3 spans 17 amino acids. V gave up 6 bases and J gave up 0 bases, with 21 bases separating them. Germline V lookup: CDR1 SGHDT, CDR2 YYEEEE. For the CDR3, the DNA is TGTGCCAGCACCCCAATTAAGAGGGCTAGCATGAACACTGAAGCTTTCTTT. This codes for CASTPIKRASMNTEAFF. The full variable domain, completed using reference TRBV5-6 and TRBJ1-1, is DAGVTQSPTHLIKTRGQQVTLRCSPKSGHDTVSWYQQALGQGPQFIFQYYEEEERQRGNFPDRFSGHQFPNYSSELNVNALLLGDSALYLCASTPIKRASMNTEAFFGQGTRLTVV.

The CDR3 spells CASSWDRVSAEAFF. In DNA, the CDR3 is TGTGCCAGCAGTTGGGACAGGGTATCCGCTGAAGCTTTCTTT. The genes are TRBV6-6 and TRBJ1-1; 9 positions agree with TRBD1. V lost 4 bases and J lost 6; bases outside the gene matches: 6. Germline V gives CDR1 MNHNY, CDR2 SVGAGI (reference sequence). The CDR3 covers 14 residues.

The chain employs TRBV14 and TRBJ1-3, with D unresolved. This CDR3 region has 16 residues. Germline CDR1 is SGHDN and CDR2 is FVKESK. Trimming shortened V by 4 bases and J by 8 bases, and 21 bases separated the two germline ends. Written as DNA, the CDR3 is TGTGCCAGCAGCCTCAGCGGCGACACCTTCTTCGACACCATATATTTT. Its translation: CASSLSGDTFFDTIYF.

The V gene is TRBV6-1, the J gene TRBJ1-5, with a tentative D call TRBD1 (5 bases). The V end was cut by 1 base, the J end by 0 bases, with 13 bases between. Germline V gene data show CDR1 as MNHNS and CDR2 as SASEGT. The CDR3 is 17 residues long. The CDR3 loop reads CASSEGGGFYSNQPQHF. As DNA, the CDR3 is TGTGCCAGCAGTGAAGGGGGCGGCTTTTATAGCAATCAGCCCCAGCATTTT.

CDR3 amino acids: CASSPSRGQDFYGYTF. The CDR3 DNA sequence: TGTGCCAGCTCCCCTTCTAGAGGACAGGACTTCTATGGCTACACCTTC. This chain uses TRBV18 with TRBJ1-2; 7 bases are shared with TRBD1. CDR1 and CDR2 (germline): KGHSH, LQKENI. Unmatched junction bases numbered 14, after V lost 6 bases and J lost 4 bases. The CDR3 loop spans 16 amino acids. The whole variable domain, remainder taken from reference TRBV18 and TRBJ1-2, is NAGVMQNPRHLVRRRGQEARLRCSPMKGHSHVYWYRQLPEEGLKFMVYLQKENIIDESGMPKERFSAEFPKEGPSILRIQQVVRGDSAAYFCASSPSRGQDFYGYTFGSGTRLTVV.

V usage is TRBV19 and J usage is TRBJ2-2; D is unclear. The CDR3 contains 16 residues. V shed 1 base and J shed 0 bases, with 9 bases lying between them. The V gene's germline CDR1 is LNHDA and CDR2 SQIVND (reference sequence). Here the CDR3 reads CASSIVPVANTGELFF. Here the CDR3 DNA reads TGTGCCAGTAGTATAGTACCAGTGGCGAACACCGGGGAGCTGTTTTTT.

This CDR3 is CASDDRGYGYTF. CDR3 coding DNA: TGTGCTAGTGACGACAGGGGCTATGGCTACACCTTC. The rearrangement uses TRBV12-5 and TRBJ1-2, with 8 bases lining up with TRBD1. After removal of 7 bases from V and 4 bases from J, the junction contained 2 bases not matched to a gene. CDR1 is LGHNT and CDR2 is FRNRAP in the germline V gene. CDR3 size: 12 residues. The variable domain in full, completed from reference TRBV12-5 and TRBJ1-2, reads DARVTQTPRHKVTEMGQEVTMRCQPILGHNTVFWYRQTMMQGLELLAYFRNRAPLDDSGMPKDRFSAEMPDATLATLKIQPSEPRDSAVYFCASDDRGYGYTFGSGTRLTVV.

The CDR3, as DNA: TGTGCCAGCTGGGGGAGGACCCCCTCTGGAAACACCATATATTTT. Residues: CASWGRTPSGNTIYF. This chain connects TRBV6-5 to TRBJ1-3, with D maybe TRBD1 (5 bases). CDR1 and CDR2 from the germline V gene are MNHEY and SVGAGI. Trimming removed 8 bases from V and 0 bases from J, with 14 bases in between. CDR3 length: 15 residues.

V and J are TRBV19 and TRBJ1-5, with 8 bases aligning to TRBD1. The J segment lost 8 bases and the V segment lost 6 bases, leaving 6 bases of the junction unmatched. The CDR3 length is 13 residues. Germline CDR1 is LNHDA and CDR2 is SQIVND (reference sequence). The CDR3 nucleotides read TGTGCCAGTAGGCCGCAGGGGGCTGAGCCCCAGCATTTT. This gives the protein CASRPQGAEPQHF.

About this clone: Lacking the conserved final phenylalanine or tryptophan, this CDR3 likely reflects a read error. The chain has TRBV7-9 and TRBJ2-7; D call uncertain. There are 12 residues in the CDR3. V was shortened by 5 bases and J by 3 bases, with 8 bases between the two germline ends. Looked up from germline, CDR1 is SEHNR and CDR2 is FQNEAQ (reference sequence). CDR3 nucleotide sequence: TGTGCCAGCAGCCCCCAGGACTACGAGCAGTACCTC. Translating gives CASSPQDYEQYL.

V gene TRBV4-2 combines with J gene TRBJ1-1, with D possibly TRBD1 on 6 matching bases. The V end lost 2 bases, the J end lost 4 bases, and 14 bases lay between the germline ends. This CDR3 is 15 amino acids long. Germline V CDR1 and CDR2: LGHNA, YNFKEQ. CDR3 in DNA: TGTGCCAGCAGCCAAACCGTGACAGGTGGCACTGAAGCTTTCTTT. This gives the protein CASSQTVTGGTEAFF.

In its sample, this clone was seen a few times. The genes are TRBV6-1 and TRBJ1-5; 9 nucleotides match TRBD1. CDR1 and CDR2 from the germline V gene are MNHNS and SASEGT. J was trimmed by 3 bases and V by 6 bases; bases with no gene match: 6. This CDR3 region has 15 residues. CDR3 sequence (DNA): TGTGCCAGCAGGGTAGGACAGGGGCTCAATCAGCCCCAGCATTTT. Translated: CASRVGQGLNQPQHF.